This T cell receptor beta chain comes out of a study of human T cells and chemical hapten exposure. Turning to the study itself: Once 0.01% DPC had been applied to the upper back by patch test, readings were taken at 6 days. Overall study findings and caveats: A positive correlation with patch test score was found for PT1 expanded TCR counts.

From the RACE reads, TCRdb called clonotypes with MiXCR, one entry per CDR3 protein. The data contain 35,000 to 45,000 distinct CDR3 sequences, around 9.3% of them seen just once; the ten biggest clones take up about 15%. This clonotype was observed a few times. Its antigen is still unknown. This CDR3 contains 14 residues. Germline CDR1 and CDR2: SGHRS and YFSETQ. Trimming stripped 4 bases from V and 0 bases from J, with 11 bases between. Time point here: patch test 2, 6 weeks after DPC sensitization. Treatment of the sample: therapeutic diphenylcyclopropenone sensitization with weekly scalp DPC. Alopecia patients between 18 and 70 years old and suitable for DPC were used as donors.

This receptor was taken from a woman aged 40 to 50 with alopecia areata. Some clones in this sample may be carry-over from other donors' samples. The sample was whole blood, taken in connection with sensitization to the hapten diphenylcyclopropenone (DPC). The chain links TRBV5-1 to TRBJ2-7; the D gene is possibly TRBD2 (6 bases). The DNA of the CDR3 is TGCGCCAGCAGCCGCGGGACTTTCTCCTACGAGCAGTACTTC. Its protein product is CASSRGTFSYEQYF.